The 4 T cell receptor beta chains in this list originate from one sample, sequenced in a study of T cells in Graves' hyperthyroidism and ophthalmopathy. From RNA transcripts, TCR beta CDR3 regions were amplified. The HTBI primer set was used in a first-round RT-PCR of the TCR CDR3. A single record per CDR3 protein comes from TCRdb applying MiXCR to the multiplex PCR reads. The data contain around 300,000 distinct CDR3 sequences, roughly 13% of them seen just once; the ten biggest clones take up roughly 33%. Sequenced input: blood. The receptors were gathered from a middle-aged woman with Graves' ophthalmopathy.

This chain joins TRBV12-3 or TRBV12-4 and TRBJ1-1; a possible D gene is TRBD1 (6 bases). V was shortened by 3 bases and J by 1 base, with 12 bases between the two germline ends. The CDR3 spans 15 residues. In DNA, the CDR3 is TGTGCCAGCAGTTTGTCAGGGGACCCGAACACTGAAGCTTTCTTT. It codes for CASSLSGDPNTEAFF.

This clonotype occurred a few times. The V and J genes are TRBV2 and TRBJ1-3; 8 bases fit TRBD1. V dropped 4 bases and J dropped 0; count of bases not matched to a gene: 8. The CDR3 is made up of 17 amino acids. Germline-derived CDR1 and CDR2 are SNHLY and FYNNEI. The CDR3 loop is CASSGQGIVLSGNTIYF. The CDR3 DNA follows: TGTGCCAGCAGTGGACAGGGGATCGTACTCTCTGGAAACACCATATATTTT.

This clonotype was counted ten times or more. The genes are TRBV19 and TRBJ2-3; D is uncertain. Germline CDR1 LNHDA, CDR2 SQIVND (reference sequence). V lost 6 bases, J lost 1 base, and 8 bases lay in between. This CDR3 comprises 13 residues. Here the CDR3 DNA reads TGTGCCAGTAGACCCTACGGCACAGATACGCAGTATTTT. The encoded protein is CASRPYGTDTQYF.

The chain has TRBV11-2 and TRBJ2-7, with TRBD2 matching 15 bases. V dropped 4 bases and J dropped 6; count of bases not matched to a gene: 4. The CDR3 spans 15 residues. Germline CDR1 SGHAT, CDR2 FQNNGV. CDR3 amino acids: CASSSGLAGGSEQYF. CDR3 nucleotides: TGTGCCAGCAGCTCCGGACTAGCGGGAGGGAGCGAGCAGTACTTC.